The entry that follows covers one T cell receptor beta chain sequence. The repertoire was sequenced with immunoSEQ multiplex PCR; TCRdb's copy has only in-frame clones and lacks some. The profile shows around 700,000 clones, more than 70% of them singletons. The data were taken from a study of shared clonotypes between healthy human individuals. Across the study: Used for every donor were three CD4 naive, three CD4 memory, two CD8 naive and one CD8 memory plate.

The sequence came from a woman in her twenties or thirties in good health. The source material was memory CD4+ T cells sorted from blood. Subset meaning: CD45RA-negative fraction.

The CDR3, as DNA: TGTGCCAGCAGGGGATTTCAGGATTCCTACGAGCAGTACTTC. Its translation: CASRGFQDSYEQYF. The chain uses TRBV6-5 and TRBJ2-7, with D uncertain. The germline CDR1 and CDR2 sequences are MNHEY and SVGAGI. This CDR3 has 14 amino acids. V lost 6 bases to trimming and J lost 1 base, with 13 bases between them.